Each of the 29 T cell receptor beta chains below was sequenced from the same sample in a study of T cell changes during pregnancy in multiple sclerosis. This table comes from immunoSEQ multiplex PCR, and its TCRdb copy is limited to in-frame clones, with some not included. Among about 57,000 clones listed, 75% to 90% were seen once. Sequencing was performed on peripheral blood, taken after pregnancy. The receptors here all came from a female donor with multiple sclerosis, enrolled in a pregnancy study.

This clone appeared a single time. The chain carries TRBV7-9 and TRBJ2-5; 8 nucleotides line up with TRBD1. Near its end, the DNA agrees better with TRBJ2-7, so the J call may be wrong. There are 14 residues in the CDR3. The germline gives CDR1 SEHNR, CDR2 FQNEAQ (reference sequence). The chain's CDR3 is CASSPSLTGGEQYF. CDR3 sequence (DNA): TGTGCCAGCAGTCCCTCGTTAACAGGGGGCGAGCAGTACTTC.

The chain joins TRBV7-2 to TRBJ1-2; possibly TRBD1 for D (6 bases). The germline CDR1 and CDR2 sequences are SGHTA and FQGNSA. The CDR3 runs to 13 residues. Deletions cut 3 bases from V and 11 bases from J, with 16 bases between. The CDR3 spells CASSFTQGTGYTF. CDR3 nucleotide sequence: TGTGCCAGCAGCTTCACACAGGGAACCGGTTACACCTTC.

The chain carries TRBV11-1 and TRBJ2-5, with TRBD1 identical over 7 bases. Per the germline V gene, CDR1 is SGHAT and CDR2 is FQDESV (reference sequence). The CDR3 has 13 residues. With 6 bases clipped from V and 5 bases from J, the junction kept 6 bases outside the gene matches. This CDR3 is CASSLTTGETQYF. In DNA, the CDR3 is TGTGCCAGCAGTTTAACGACAGGGGAGACCCAGTACTTC.

The rearrangement links TRBV7-3 to TRBJ1-6; D uncertain. Germline CDR1 is SGHTA and CDR2 is FQGTGA. The CDR3 spans 13 residues. V was trimmed by 2 bases and J by 7 bases, leaving 6 bases between them. The CDR3, as DNA: TGTGCCAGCAGCTTAGACACGAATTCACCCCTCCACTTT. It is translated as CASSLDTNSPLHF.

The J gene is TRBJ2-4, the V gene TRBV11-2, with 8 bases aligning to TRBD1. This CDR3 spans 14 amino acids. The germline gives CDR1 SGHAT, CDR2 FQNNGV. With V trimmed by 2 bases and J by 8 bases, 5 bases remained unmatched. The CDR3 nucleotides read TGTGCCAGCAGCTTATCGACAGGGGAATACATTCAGTACTTC. This translates into CASSLSTGEYIQYF.

The gene calls are TRBV29-1 and TRBJ1-2; no definite D call. The germline V gene has CDR1 SQVTM and CDR2 ANQGSEA. The CDR3 has 11 amino acids. Trimming took off 4 bases at V and 8 bases at J, with 11 bases between the two ends. The CDR3: CSVGLEDGYTF. CDR3 sequence (DNA): TGCAGCGTTGGACTCGAAGACGGCTACACCTTC.

The chain links TRBV6-1 to TRBJ2-1, with TRBD1 identical over 8 bases. The CDR3 totals 16 residues. V lost 2 bases and J lost 2; bases outside the gene matches: 5. Germline assignment: CDR1 MNHNS and CDR2 SASEGT. CDR3 bases: TGTGCCAGCAGTGAACTCTGGGACAGGACCTACAATGAGCAGTTCTTC. Residues: CASSELWDRTYNEQFF.

The chain carries TRBV21-1 and TRBJ1-2; the table assigns TRBD1, which was not confirmed against the DNA. TRBV21-1 is flagged as a pseudogene. CDR3 length equals 16 residues. The DNA of the CDR3 is TGTGCCAGCAGCAAGGGCAGGGGGCGGAGGTCTAATGGCTACACCTTC. This translates into CASSKGRGRRSNGYTF.

This chain connects TRBV7-9 to TRBJ1-1; 7 bases are a match to TRBD1. The CDR3 has 14 amino acids. V lost 2 bases to trimming and J lost 5 bases; unmatched junction nucleotides: 5. Germline V gives CDR1 SEHNR, CDR2 FQNEAQ (reference sequence). The CDR3: CASSLQQGTTEAFF. In DNA, the CDR3 is TGTGCCAGCAGCTTACAACAGGGGACGACTGAAGCTTTCTTT.

This clone was recorded only once. This chain connects TRBV5-1 to TRBJ1-2; D remains unclear. CDR1 and CDR2 from the germline V gene are SGHRS and YFSETQ. The CDR3 totals 16 residues. V lost 0 bases and J 5 bases, leaving 17 bases between the germline ends. Written as DNA, the CDR3 is TGCGCCAGCAGCTTGGGTTCGGCGGCAGTTGATTATGGCTACACCTTC. It encodes CASSLGSAAVDYGYTF.

This clone was detected only a few times. The genes are TRBV5-1 and TRBJ1-1; perhaps TRBD1 as D (5 bases). The V gene's germline CDR1 is SGHRS and CDR2 YFSETQ. V was trimmed by 0 bases and J by 5 bases, leaving 11 bases between them. The CDR3 is made up of 14 amino acids. The CDR3, as DNA: TGCGCCAGCAGCTTGGAGGGGTGGAAAACTGAAGCTTTCTTT. Residues: CASSLEGWKTEAFF.

V is TRBV7-2 and J is TRBJ2-3; 8 bases are a match to TRBD2. The V gene's germline CDR1 is SGHTA and CDR2 FQGNSA. J was trimmed by 6 bases and V by 8 bases; bases with no gene match: 7. This CDR3 region has 13 residues. The chain's CDR3 is CASGGGSGDTQYF. The CDR3 DNA is TGTGCCAGCGGCGGGGGGTCAGGGGATACGCAGTATTTT.

CDR3 DNA: TGCGCCAGCAGCCAGCCTAGAGACAGGGTCGGCAATTCACCCCTCCACTTT. Its protein product is CASSQPRDRVGNSPLHF. This chain links TRBV4-3 with TRBJ1-6; 7 nucleotides agree with TRBD1. This CDR3 is 17 amino acids long. Trimming cost V 3 bases and J 7 bases; bases outside gene matches: 12. The germline V gene encodes CDR1 LGHNA and CDR2 YSLEER.

The V call is TRBV9, the J call TRBJ1-1; no reliable D call. Germline V gene data show CDR1 as SGDLS and CDR2 as YYNGEE. V was trimmed by 1 base and J by 5 bases, leaving 15 bases between them. CDR3 length equals 15 residues. CDR3 protein: CASSVNVGRETEAFF. The DNA of the CDR3 is TGTGCCAGCAGCGTAAACGTGGGTCGGGAGACTGAAGCTTTCTTT.

This clone was seen once. This chain connects TRBV6-6 to TRBJ1-3, with D possibly matching TRBD1 (6 bases). Trimming shortened V by 5 bases and J by 4 bases, and 15 bases separated the two germline ends. Looked up from germline, CDR1 is MNHNY and CDR2 is SVGAGI (reference sequence). CDR3 length: 15 amino acids. The CDR3, as DNA: TGTGCCAGCAGTGAGAGAGGGGGGGCGGGAAACACCATATATTTT. Its protein is CASSERGGAGNTIYF.

In its sample, this clone was seen once. The chain uses TRBV7-2 and TRBJ2-2, with D perhaps matching TRBD2 (6 bases). Germline V gene data show CDR1 as SGHTA and CDR2 as FQGNSA. The CDR3 totals 17 residues. Trimming took off 1 base at V and 5 bases at J, with 17 bases between the two ends. The CDR3 DNA follows: TGTGCCAGCAGCTTAGTGGCGGTGGGAGGAGGAACCGGGGAGCTGTTTTTT. Translation: CASSLVAVGGGTGELFF. Combining the CDR3 with reference TRBV7-2 and TRBJ2-2 gives the whole variable domain GAGVSQSPSNKVTEKGKDVELRCDPISGHTALYWYRQSLGQGLEFLIYFQGNSAPDKSGLPSDRFSAERTGGSVSTLTIQRTQQEDSAVYLCASSLVAVGGGTGELFFGEGSRLTVL.

The J gene is TRBJ2-3, the V gene TRBV6-4; TRBD1 matches 12 bases. CDR3 length equals 16 residues. V lost 4 bases, J lost 14 bases, and 16 bases stayed unmatched. The germline V gene encodes CDR1 MRHNA and CDR2 SNTAGT. The DNA for the CDR3 is TGTGCCAGCAGTGTCGATCCGGGACAGGGGGCGCGGGTTCTGTATTTT. Its protein is CASSVDPGQGARVLYF.

The chain links TRBV2 to TRBJ2-7, with 7 bases matching TRBD2. Germline CDR1 and CDR2: SNHLY and FYNNEI. CDR3 length equals 14 residues. The V and J ends lost 2 bases and 4 bases, in that order; junction bases with no gene match: 5. The CDR3 DNA reads as TGTGCCAGCAGTGAATTAGGGAGGGGATACGAGCAGTACTTC. It codes for CASSELGRGYEQYF.

The CDR3 sequence: CASSLVWGGANTGELFF. CDR3 bases: TGTGCCAGCAGCTTAGTGTGGGGGGGGGCGAACACCGGGGAGCTGTTTTTT. This rearrangement joins TRBV7-2 to TRBJ2-2; TRBD2 aligns across 7 bases. CDR3 length: 17 residues. J was trimmed by 0 bases and V by 1 base; bases with no gene match: 5. CDR1 is SGHTA and CDR2 is FQGNSA in the germline V gene.

The rearrangement uses TRBV18 and TRBJ2-7; D is possibly TRBD2 (6 bases). With 3 bases removed from V and 3 bases from J, the gap between germline ends came to 18 bases. Germline assignment: CDR1 KGHSH and CDR2 LQKENI. The CDR3 runs to 16 residues. In nucleotides, the CDR3 is TGTGCCAGCTCACCGGGGGGAGGAAGGTCCCACTACGAGCAGTACTTC. Translated: CASSPGGGRSHYEQYF.

This chain links TRBV7-2 with TRBJ1-2; possibly TRBD1 for D (5 bases). The V gene lost 5 bases and the J gene lost 11 bases, with 15 bases spanning the gap. CDR1 and CDR2 from the germline V gene are SGHTA and FQGNSA. This CDR3 is built from 12 residues. The CDR3 DNA follows: TGTGCCAGCAGCCCCCCCTCGGGGGATTACACCTTC. It translates to CASSPPSGDYTF.

This clone was seen once. The chain employs TRBV2 and TRBJ2-2; 11 bases fit TRBD2. The CDR3 covers 15 residues. V shed 5 bases, J shed 4 bases, and the junction held 3 bases outside the gene matches. Germline CDR1 is SNHLY and CDR2 is FYNNEI. CDR3: CASSPTSGATGELFF. The DNA for the CDR3 is TGTGCCAGCAGTCCGACTAGCGGGGCCACCGGGGAGCTGTTTTTT.

J is TRBJ1-1 and V is TRBV9; 7 bases align to TRBD1. With V trimmed by 2 bases and J by 4 bases, 11 bases remained unmatched. Germline V gene data show CDR1 as SGDLS and CDR2 as YYNGEE. This CDR3 spans 16 amino acids. The CDR3 sequence is CASSVDNRGPPTEAFF. CDR3 in DNA: TGTGCCAGCAGCGTCGACAACAGGGGTCCCCCCACTGAAGCTTTCTTT. Filled out from reference TRBV9 and TRBJ1-1, the complete variable domain reads DSGVTQTPKHLITATGQRVTLRCSPRSGDLSVYWYQQSLDQGLQFLIQYYNGEERAKGNILERFSAQQFPDLHSELNLSSLELGDSALYFCASSVDNRGPPTEAFFGQGTRLTVV.

The chain joins TRBV2 to TRBJ1-1; 9 nucleotides line up with TRBD1. Germline-derived CDR1 and CDR2 are SNHLY and FYNNEI. The CDR3 has 16 amino acids. V lost 1 base, J lost 5 bases, and 8 bases stayed unmatched. This chain's CDR3 is CASSEGNRGRDTEAFF. The DNA of the CDR3 is TGTGCCAGCAGTGAAGGGAACAGGGGGCGGGATACTGAAGCTTTCTTT.

The J gene is TRBJ2-3, the V gene TRBV9; no definite D call. The CDR3 sequence is 15 residues long. CDR1 and CDR2 (germline): SGDLS, YYNGEE. Trimming took off 6 bases at V and 2 bases at J, with 16 bases between the two ends. CDR3 region: CASTPWAQSTDTQYF. As DNA, the CDR3 is TGTGCCAGCACCCCATGGGCCCAATCCACAGATACGCAGTATTTT.

This chain uses TRBV4-1 with TRBJ2-7, with 9 bases matching TRBD2. Trimming removed 4 bases from V and 4 bases from J; junction bases left unmatched: 5. The CDR3 has 14 amino acids. CDR1 is MGHRA and CDR2 is YSYEKL in the germline V gene. The CDR3 coding sequence is TGCGCCAGCAGCCCCCTAGCGGGGAGGTACGAGCAGTACTTC. It encodes CASSPLAGRYEQYF.

The V gene is TRBV7-6, the J gene TRBJ2-1; no clear D. In germline, CDR1 is SGHVS, CDR2 FNYEAQ. This CDR3 contains 15 residues. V gave up 1 base and J gave up 6 bases, with 13 bases separating them. CDR3 coding DNA: TGTGCCAGCAGCTTAGTCGGGTCTAGTCCCAATGAGCAGTTCTTC. As protein: CASSLVGSSPNEQFF.

The chain has TRBV7-9 and TRBJ1-2; no reliable D call. Germline CDR1 SEHNR, CDR2 FQNEAQ (reference sequence). V was cut by 3 bases and J by 2 bases, with 10 bases left in between. CDR3 length equals 14 residues. The CDR3, as DNA: TGTGCCAGCAGCTTGGAGAGAGGAAACTATGGCTACACCTTC. Its protein is CASSLERGNYGYTF.

The chain has TRBV4-1 and TRBJ1-1; unclear D gene. The CDR3 is 16 residues long. CDR1 is MGHRA and CDR2 is YSYEKL in the germline V gene. V was clipped by 4 bases and J by 0 bases, with 15 bases between them. CDR3: CASSLDTLPLNTEAFF. DNA for the CDR3: TGCGCCAGCAGCCTAGACACATTGCCCCTGAACACTGAAGCTTTCTTT.